This TCR beta chain was found in a study of blood T cell repertoires in COVID-19 (dated by TCRdb to 2018 to 2021). Context from the whole study: Samples from collaborators originated in the United States, Italy and Spain and spanned both the acute and convalescent phases of COVID-19. A de-identified subject ID, COVID-19 status, age in years and sex were almost always included in the sample metadata. The repertoires were released in a freely available public database intended as a resource for research on the immune response to SARS-CoV-2. The prospective study material was composed of cDNA or gDNA derived from T cells, B-cell-depleted T cells, or PBMCs. Subjects who had been exposed to COVID-19, were actively infected with it, or had recovered from it provided the deeply sampled blood TCRbeta repertoires that made up the dataset. Where available, HLA class I and class II types were obtained from metadata supplied by the sample provider rather than from assay-based typing. Samples were obtained from the ongoing ImmuneRACE study (first 160 participants) and from about 1,300 subjects provided by 6 global collaborators. Broad study findings and their caveats: The quantity of clinical and demographic metadata differed by source and by participant and was supplied without curation.

From V the trimming removes 4 bases and from J it removes 6 bases, while the gene matches leave 9 bases of the junction unaccounted for. CDR1 and CDR2, per the germline V gene, are LGHNA and YNFKEQ. The CDR3 spans 15 residues, from the cysteine through the phenylalanine. The sequence is cut down to CDR3 DNA, 45 bases in frame from base 1. Notes on this clone: Which antigen it targets is not known. Base qualities are not at hand, and no much larger clone is one base apart.

TCRbeta CDR3 regions were amplified from genomic DNA by means of the immunoSEQ Assay, a bias-controlled multiplex PCR. The original methods were these. The number of nucleated cells in each sample was estimated from the amplification of reference gene primers within the assay. To quantify the absolute abundance of each unique TCRbeta CDR3 rearrangement, sequence reads were collapsed and filtered. For each sample, productive Simpson clonality was calculated as the square root of Simpson's diversity index across productive rearrangements. TCRdb retrieved this table from immuneACCESS and kept in-frame rearrangements only. Not all clones are present; in checked studies, unresolved V genes account for under half, and no reason is known for the remainder. V and J calls and clone size are copied from that table; D and trimming were computed from the DNA. Here the sample has approximately 290,000 clones; 89% occur a single time. The ten largest clones add up to about 12% of the sample.

Each collaborating institution followed its own protocols to collect whole blood in K2EDTA tubes. For TCRbeta analysis, collaborators shipped samples as frozen whole blood, isolated PBMCs, or DNA extracted from either of those sample types. The sequence is built from TRBV4-2 and TRBJ1-1; the central 9 bases match TRBD1. This TCR derives from a woman aged 60-75 years with acute or convalescent COVID-19. Source material: peripheral blood. The DNA reads as follows: TGTGCCAGCAGCCCTGACGGACAGGGGATCGCTGAAGCTTTCTTT. This translates into CASSPDGQGIAEAFF.